What follows describes a single T cell receptor beta chain. Antigen: not known. The sample originates from a study of vaccination and CD4 T cells after COVID-19. Study-wide background: SARS-CoV-2 positivity in convalescent patients was established by nasal swab PCR; eight or nine had mild and one severe disease. Stimulation used overlapping spike peptides from SARS-CoV-2, HCoV-NL63, HCoV-OC43 and HCoV-229E. General study results and limits: A median of approximately 90% of reactive clones, in convalescent patients, became evident only post-vaccination.

Sequence data for DNA of cultured CD4+ T cells were generated by the Oncomine TCR Beta short-read assay. Investigators isolated genomic DNA from cultured CD4+ T cells. MiXCR, applied by TCRdb to the PCR reads, yields one record per CDR3 protein. The data hold fewer than 15,000 distinct CDR3 sequences, with around 48% observed a single time. In germline, CDR1 is MNHEY, CDR2 SVGEGT. The CDR3 loop spans 13 amino acids. Trimming cost V 0 bases and J 8 bases, with 10 bases left between them. Regarding treatment: approximately nine-day PBMC culture with coronavirus spike peptide pools or control peptides (ViraFEST assay).

This TCR came from a human donor who had recovered from COVID-19. What was sequenced was CD4+ T cells from blood, cultured in vitro. The genes are TRBV6-2 or TRBV6-3 and TRBJ1-1, with D tentatively TRBD1 (5 bases). The CDR3 loop reads CASSYSPGLEAFF. The CDR3 DNA reads as TGTGCCAGCAGTTACTCTCCGGGACTCGAAGCTTTCTTT.